This TCR beta chain was identified during a study of response to subunit inactivated influenza vaccine. Using its own MiXCR run on the RT-PCR reads, TCRdb lists one record per CDR3 protein. Of over 150,000 distinct CDR3 sequences listed, approximately 11% are singletons. This clonotype was counted many times. Sequencing used non-naive T cells sorted from PBMCs, obtained about 40 days after vaccination. The TCR originated in a man in his forties or fifties who received an inactivated influenza vaccine.

As DNA, the CDR3 is TGTGCCATCAGTGAGGTTAGCGGGGCAAGTGGCGAGCAGTACTTC. Translated, it gives CAISEVSGASGEQYF. V and J are TRBV10-3 and TRBJ2-7, with 8 bases identical to TRBD2. The CDR3 consists of 15 residues. Germline-derived CDR1 and CDR2 are ENHRY and SYGVKD. Unmatched junction bases numbered 9, after V lost 2 bases and J lost 6 bases.